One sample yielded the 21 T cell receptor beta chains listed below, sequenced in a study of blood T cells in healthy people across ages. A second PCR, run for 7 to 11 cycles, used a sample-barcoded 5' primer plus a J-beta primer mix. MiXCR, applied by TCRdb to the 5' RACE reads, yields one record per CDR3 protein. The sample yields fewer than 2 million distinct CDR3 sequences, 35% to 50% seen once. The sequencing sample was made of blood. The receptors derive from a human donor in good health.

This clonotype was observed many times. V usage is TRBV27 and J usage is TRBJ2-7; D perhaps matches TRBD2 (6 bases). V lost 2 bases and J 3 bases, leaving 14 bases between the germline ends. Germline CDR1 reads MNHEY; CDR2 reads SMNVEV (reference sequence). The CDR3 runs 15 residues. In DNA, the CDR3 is TGTGCCAGCAGTTTACTGGGGACTGGGGACTACGAGCAGTACTTC. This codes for CASSLLGTGDYEQYF.

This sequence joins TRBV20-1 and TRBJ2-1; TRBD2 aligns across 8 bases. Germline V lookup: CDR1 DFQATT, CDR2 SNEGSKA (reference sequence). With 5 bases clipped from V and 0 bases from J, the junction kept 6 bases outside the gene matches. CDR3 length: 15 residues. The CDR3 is CSAQSGSTSYNEQFF. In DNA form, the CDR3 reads TGCAGTGCTCAGAGCGGGAGCACCTCCTACAATGAGCAGTTCTTC.

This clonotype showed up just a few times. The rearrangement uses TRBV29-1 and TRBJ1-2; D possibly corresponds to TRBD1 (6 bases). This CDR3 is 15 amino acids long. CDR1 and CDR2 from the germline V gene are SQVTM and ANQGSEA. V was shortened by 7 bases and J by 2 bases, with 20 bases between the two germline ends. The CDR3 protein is CSAYRDWGPNYGYTF. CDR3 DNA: TGCAGCGCTTACAGGGATTGGGGGCCAAACTATGGCTACACCTTC.

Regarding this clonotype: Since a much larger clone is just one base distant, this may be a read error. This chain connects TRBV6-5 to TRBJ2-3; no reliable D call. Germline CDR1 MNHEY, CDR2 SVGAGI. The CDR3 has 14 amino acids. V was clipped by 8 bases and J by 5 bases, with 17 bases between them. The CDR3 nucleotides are TGTGCCAGCCCGAGATGGCGAAATGGAGATACGCAGTATTTT. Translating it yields CASPRWRNGDTQYF.

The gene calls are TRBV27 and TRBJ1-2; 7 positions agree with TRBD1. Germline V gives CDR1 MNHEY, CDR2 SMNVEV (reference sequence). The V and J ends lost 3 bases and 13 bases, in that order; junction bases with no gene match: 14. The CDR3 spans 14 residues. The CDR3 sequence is CASSLSGTEGLFTF. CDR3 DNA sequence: TGTGCCAGCAGTTTGTCCGGGACAGAGGGACTCTTCACCTTC.

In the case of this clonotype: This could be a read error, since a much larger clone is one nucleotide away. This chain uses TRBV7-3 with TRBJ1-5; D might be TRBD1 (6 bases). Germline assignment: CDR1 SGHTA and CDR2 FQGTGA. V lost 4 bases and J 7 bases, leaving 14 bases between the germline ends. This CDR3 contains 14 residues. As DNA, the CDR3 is TGTGCCAGCAGCTCCGGAACAGGGTGCCAGCCCCAGCATTTT. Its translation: CASSSGTGCQPQHF.

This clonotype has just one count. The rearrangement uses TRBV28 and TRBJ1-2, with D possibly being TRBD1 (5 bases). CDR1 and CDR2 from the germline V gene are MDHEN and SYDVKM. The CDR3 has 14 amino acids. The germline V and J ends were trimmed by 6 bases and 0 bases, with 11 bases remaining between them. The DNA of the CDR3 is TGTGCCAGCAGGTGGGACGGAGCTAACTATGGCTACACCTTC. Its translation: CASRWDGANYGYTF.

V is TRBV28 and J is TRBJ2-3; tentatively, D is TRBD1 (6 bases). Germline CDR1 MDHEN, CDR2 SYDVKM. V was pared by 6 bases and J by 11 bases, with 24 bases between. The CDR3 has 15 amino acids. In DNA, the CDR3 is TGTGCCAGCAGACCACAGGGAACCCCTACCTACGAGCAGTATTTT. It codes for CASRPQGTPTYEQYF.

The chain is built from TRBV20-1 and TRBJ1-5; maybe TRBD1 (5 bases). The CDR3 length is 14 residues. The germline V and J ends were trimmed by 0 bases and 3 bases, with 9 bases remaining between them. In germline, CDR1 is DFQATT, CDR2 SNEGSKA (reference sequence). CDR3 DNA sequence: TGCAGTGCTAGAGAGATGACAGCCAATCAGCCCCAGCATTTT. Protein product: CSAREMTANQPQHF.

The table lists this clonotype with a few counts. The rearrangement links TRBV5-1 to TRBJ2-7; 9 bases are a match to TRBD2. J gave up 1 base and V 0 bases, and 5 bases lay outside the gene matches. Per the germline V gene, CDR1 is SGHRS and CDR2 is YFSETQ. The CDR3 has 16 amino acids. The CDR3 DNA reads TGCGCCAGCAGCTTGGCGAGCGGGGGGATGTCCTACGAGCAGTACTTC. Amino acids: CASSLASGGMSYEQYF.

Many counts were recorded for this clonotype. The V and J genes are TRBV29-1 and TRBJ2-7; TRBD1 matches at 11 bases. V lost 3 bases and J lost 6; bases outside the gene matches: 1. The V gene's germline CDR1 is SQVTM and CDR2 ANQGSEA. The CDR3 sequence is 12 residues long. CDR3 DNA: TGCAGCGTTGAGGGGACAGGGGGCGAGCAGTACTTC. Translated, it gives CSVEGTGGEQYF.

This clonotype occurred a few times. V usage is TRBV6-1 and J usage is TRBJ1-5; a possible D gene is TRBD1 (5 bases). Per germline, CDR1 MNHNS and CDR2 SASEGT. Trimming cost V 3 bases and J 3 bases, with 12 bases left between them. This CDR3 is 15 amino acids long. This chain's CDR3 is CASSDDSGTNQPQHF. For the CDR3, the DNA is TGTGCCAGCAGTGACGACTCGGGGACCAATCAGCCCCAGCATTTT.

Written as DNA, the CDR3 is TGTGCCAGCAGCTTAGCAGGGGCCTCTAATGAAAAACTGTTTTTT. Residues: CASSLAGASNEKLFF. This chain links TRBV7-2 with TRBJ1-4; TRBD1 might be the D (5 bases). Per germline, CDR1 SGHTA and CDR2 FQGNSA. This CDR3 region has 15 residues. V lost 0 bases and J lost 3, with 8 bases in between.

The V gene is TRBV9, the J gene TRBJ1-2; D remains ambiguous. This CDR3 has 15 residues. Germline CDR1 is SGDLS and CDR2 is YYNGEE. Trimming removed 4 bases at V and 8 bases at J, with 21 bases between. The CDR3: CASSKEWRNPIGYTF. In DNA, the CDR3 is TGTGCCAGCAGCAAAGAGTGGCGGAATCCTATAGGCTACACCTTC.

This CDR3 is CASSFEGNSNQPQHF. The CDR3 DNA is TGTGCCAGCAGTTTTGAAGGTAACAGCAATCAGCCCCAGCATTTT. J is TRBJ1-5 and V is TRBV12-3 or TRBV12-4, with D hard to call. The CDR3 contains 15 residues. Trimming took off 3 bases at V and 1 base at J, with 10 bases between the two ends.

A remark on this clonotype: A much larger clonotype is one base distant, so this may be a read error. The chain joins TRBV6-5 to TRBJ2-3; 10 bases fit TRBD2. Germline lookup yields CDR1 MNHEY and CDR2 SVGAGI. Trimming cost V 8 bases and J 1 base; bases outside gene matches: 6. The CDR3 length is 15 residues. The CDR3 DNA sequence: TGTGCCAGCGGCCCTAGCGGGGGCGGCACAGATACGCAGTATTTT. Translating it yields CASGPSGGGTDTQYF.

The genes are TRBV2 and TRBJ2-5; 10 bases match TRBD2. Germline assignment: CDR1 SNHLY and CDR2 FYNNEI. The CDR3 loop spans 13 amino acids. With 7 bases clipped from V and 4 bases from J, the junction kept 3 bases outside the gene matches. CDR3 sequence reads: CASNRLAGETQYF. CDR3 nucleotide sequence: TGTGCCAGCAACCGACTAGCGGGAGAGACCCAGTACTTC. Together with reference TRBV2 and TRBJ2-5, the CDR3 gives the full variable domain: EPEVTQTPSHQVTQMGQEVILRCVPISNHLYFYWYRQILGQKVEFLVSFYNNEISEKSEIFDDQFSVERPDGSNFTLKIRSTKLEDSAMYFCASNRLAGETQYFGPGTRLLVL.

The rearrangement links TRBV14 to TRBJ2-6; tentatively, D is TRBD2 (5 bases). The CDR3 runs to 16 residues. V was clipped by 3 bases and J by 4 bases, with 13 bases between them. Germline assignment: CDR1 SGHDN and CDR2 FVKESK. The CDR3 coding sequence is TGTGCCAGCAGCCACCGGGGAATTGGCGGGGCCAACGTCCTGACTTTC. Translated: CASSHRGIGGANVLTF.

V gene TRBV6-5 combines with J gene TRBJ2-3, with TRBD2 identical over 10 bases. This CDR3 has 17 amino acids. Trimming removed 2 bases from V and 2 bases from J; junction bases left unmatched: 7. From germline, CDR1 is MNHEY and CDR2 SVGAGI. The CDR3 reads CASSYRTSGDSTDTQYF. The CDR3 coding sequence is TGTGCCAGCAGTTACAGAACTAGCGGGGACTCCACAGATACGCAGTATTTT.

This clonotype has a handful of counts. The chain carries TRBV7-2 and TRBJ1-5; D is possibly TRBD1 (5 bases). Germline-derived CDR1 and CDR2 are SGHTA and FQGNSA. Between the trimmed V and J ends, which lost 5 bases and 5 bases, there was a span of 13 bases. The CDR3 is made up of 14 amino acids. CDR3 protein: CASSVRSGDQPQHF. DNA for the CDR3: TGTGCCAGCAGCGTACGATCGGGGGATCAGCCCCAGCATTTT.

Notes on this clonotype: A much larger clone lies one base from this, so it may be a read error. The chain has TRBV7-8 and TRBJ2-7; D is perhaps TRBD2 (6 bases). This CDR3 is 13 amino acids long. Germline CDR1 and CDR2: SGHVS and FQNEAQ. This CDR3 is CASSLPRGYVQYF. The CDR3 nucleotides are TGTGCCAGCAGCTTACCGCGGGGATACGTGCAGTACTTC.